These 26 T cell receptor beta chains were sequenced from one sample in a study of T cell responses to AZD1222 COVID-19 vaccine. TCRdb's table, derived via immunoSEQ multiplex PCR, lists solely in-frame clones and lacks some. In the table there are about 130,000 clones, around 90% of which are singletons. The sequencing here drew on peripheral blood, taken on day 0 of AZD1222 vaccination. These receptors were collected from an adult in good health.

J is TRBJ1-4 and V is TRBV5-1; maybe TRBD1 (6 bases). Per the germline V gene, CDR1 is SGHRS and CDR2 is YFSETQ. Trimming left V 4 bases short and J 8 bases short, with 27 bases between. CDR3 length: 18 amino acids. The CDR3 region is CASSPLGENQLDREKLFF. Here the CDR3 DNA reads TGCGCCAGCAGCCCCCTAGGGGAAAACCAGCTTGACAGGGAAAAACTGTTTTTT.

The V call is TRBV6-5, the J call TRBJ1-5; D unresolved. Trimming pared 6 bases from V and 2 bases from J, leaving 11 bases between. The germline gives CDR1 MNHEY, CDR2 SVGAGI. The CDR3 length is 14 residues. CDR3 loop: CASSRMVGNQPQHF. The CDR3 nucleotides are TGTGCCAGCAGCCGTATGGTCGGCAATCAGCCCCAGCATTTT.

DNA for the CDR3: TGTGCCAGCAGCCCCGGGACAGTGCTATACGAGCAGTACTTC. Protein product: CASSPGTVLYEQYF. This sequence joins TRBV7-2 and TRBJ2-7; 7 nucleotides agree with TRBD1. CDR1 and CDR2 (germline): SGHTA, FQGNSA. This CDR3 has 14 residues. V gave up 5 bases and J gave up 4 bases; unmatched junction bases: 8.

This clone occurred a few times. The V gene is TRBV18, the J gene TRBJ1-6, with 7 bases identical to TRBD1. Looked up from germline, CDR1 is KGHSH and CDR2 is LQKENI. V was clipped by 2 bases and J by 7 bases; unmatched bases: 5. This CDR3 is 15 amino acids long. CDR3 protein: CASSPATGWNSPLHF. CDR3 bases: TGTGCCAGCTCACCAGCGACAGGGTGGAATTCACCCCTCCACTTT.

This chain uses TRBV25-1 with TRBJ2-2; no definite D call. The germline V gene has CDR1 MGHDK and CDR2 SYGVNS. The CDR3 totals 13 residues. The V gene lost 2 bases and the J gene lost 2 bases, with 3 bases spanning the gap. The CDR3 is CASSEGNTGELFF. CDR3 DNA sequence: TGTGCCAGCAGTGAAGGAAACACCGGGGAGCTGTTTTTT. The complete variable domain, with remaining parts taken from reference TRBV25-1 and TRBJ2-2, reads EADIYQTPRYLVIGTGKKITLECSQTMGHDKMYWYQQDPGMELHLIHYSYGVNSTEKGDLSSESTVSRIRTEHFPLTLESARPSHTSQYLCASSEGNTGELFFGEGSRLTVL.

The rearrangement joins TRBV2 to TRBJ1-6, with 12 positions matching TRBD1. Losses at the gene ends were 7 bases for V and 13 bases for J; bases not matched to a gene: 8. The germline V gene has CDR1 SNHLY and CDR2 FYNNEI. This CDR3 spans 14 amino acids. The CDR3 sequence: CASKGQGAAPPLHF. The CDR3 DNA is TGTGCCAGCAAGGGACAGGGGGCCGCCCCGCCCCTCCACTTT.

This rearrangement joins TRBV7-9 to TRBJ1-2; the D is unclear. This CDR3 contains 14 residues. Germline-derived CDR1 and CDR2 are SEHNR and FQNEAQ (reference sequence). The CDR3 loop reads CALRSPPSNYGYTF. CDR3 nucleotides: TGTGCGTTAAGGAGCCCTCCTTCTAACTATGGCTACACCTTC. Based on the CDR3 plus reference TRBV7-9 and TRBJ1-2, the full variable domain is DTGVSQNPRHKITKRGQNVTFRCDPISEHNRLYWYRQTLGQGPEFLTYFQNEAQLEKSRLLSDRFSAERPKGSFSTLEIQRTEQGDSAMYLCALRSPPSNYGYTFGSGTRLTVV.

The chain carries TRBV29-1 and TRBJ2-5; a weak D match, TRBD2 (6 bases). V dropped 4 bases and J dropped 4 bases, with 16 bases sitting between them. CDR3 length: 14 amino acids. Germline V gene lookup returns CDR1 SQVTM and CDR2 ANQGSEA. The CDR3 protein is CSVGLRGGAETQYF. The DNA for the CDR3 is TGCAGCGTTGGGTTGCGGGGTGGGGCAGAGACCCAGTACTTC.

Only one count was recorded for this clone. This sequence joins TRBV28 and TRBJ2-3, with unresolved D. Looked up from germline, CDR1 is MDHEN and CDR2 is SYDVKM. The CDR3 has 17 amino acids. V was cut by 7 bases and J by 9 bases, with 29 bases left in between. The CDR3 DNA reads as TGTGCCAGCACCCCAACCCCGTTGATGCCGGGCCCCTCGACGCAGTATTTT. Its translation: CASTPTPLMPGPSTQYF. The variable domain in full, completed from reference TRBV28 and TRBJ2-3, reads DVKVTQSSRYLVKRTGEKVFLECVQDMDHENMFWYRQDPGLGLRLIYFSYDVKMKEKGDIPEGYSVSREKKERFSLILESASTNQTSMYLCASTPTPLMPGPSTQYFGPGTRLTVL.

The chain has TRBV4-1 and TRBJ1-4; 9 nucleotides align to TRBD1. CDR1 is MGHRA and CDR2 is YSYEKL in the germline V gene. CDR3 length equals 15 residues. Trimming removed 1 base from V and 4 bases from J; junction bases left unmatched: 1. The CDR3 DNA reads as TGCGCCAGCAGCCAAGGGGACAGGGATAATGAAAAACTGTTTTTT. It is translated as CASSQGDRDNEKLFF.

The chain is built from TRBV19 and TRBJ2-3; 9 nucleotides line up with TRBD2. Trimming took 3 bases from V and 4 from J; bases not matched to a gene: 5. The germline gives CDR1 LNHDA, CDR2 SQIVND (reference sequence). CDR3 length: 15 amino acids. The CDR3 DNA sequence: TGTGCCAGTAGTATTTGGAGCGGGGGGCCAGATACGCAGTATTTT. Its translation: CASSIWSGGPDTQYF.

The chain combines TRBV5-1 with TRBJ2-7, with TRBD1 identical over 7 bases. The ends lost 4 bases at V and 3 bases at J; junction bases unmatched: 1. Germline assignment: CDR1 SGHRS and CDR2 YFSETQ. CDR3 length: 12 residues. The CDR3: CASSRDSYEQYF. CDR3 nucleotides: TGCGCCAGCAGCCGGGACAGCTACGAGCAGTACTTC. Together with reference TRBV5-1 and TRBJ2-7, the CDR3 gives the full variable domain: KAGVTQTPRYLIKTRGQQVTLSCSPISGHRSVSWYQQTPGQGLQFLFEYFSETQRNKGNFPGRFSGRQFSNSRSEMNVSTLELGDSALYLCASSRDSYEQYFGPGTRLTVT.

The CDR3 is CASSQGLVGETQYF. The CDR3 region has the DNA TGTGCCAGCAGCCAGGGACTAGTGGGAGAGACCCAGTACTTC. The gene calls are TRBV7-3 and TRBJ2-5; 8 bases fit TRBD2. V trimming: 5 bases; J trimming: 4 bases; junction bases outside the gene matches: 6. CDR3 length: 14 amino acids. Germline loops: CDR1 SGHTA, CDR2 FQGTGA.

As to this clone: A read error may produce the germline difference seen at one junction end. The rearrangement links TRBV5-1 to TRBJ1-6, with no clear D. The CDR3 sequence is 16 residues long. The V gene's germline CDR1 is SGHRS and CDR2 YFSETQ. CDR3 nucleotide sequence: TGCACCAGCAGCTTAGGTCCAGTCGATTATAATTCACCCCTCCACTTT. It yields the protein CTSSLGPVDYNSPLHF.

This clone was counted once. The chain uses TRBV11-1 and TRBJ2-1; TRBD1 or TRBD2 may be the D gene (5 bases each). CDR3 length equals 14 residues. Germline V lookup: CDR1 SGHAT, CDR2 FQDESV (reference sequence). The ends were cut back, 2 bases at V and 2 bases at J, with 7 bases in the middle. The CDR3 loop reads CASSLSGPYNEQFF. CDR3 in DNA: TGTGCCAGCAGCTTATCGGGGCCCTACAATGAGCAGTTCTTC.

V is TRBV7-8 and J is TRBJ1-5; D is uncertain. Germline loops: CDR1 SGHVS, CDR2 FQNEAQ. The CDR3 sequence is 15 residues long. The ends were cut back, 5 bases at V and 4 bases at J, with 15 bases in the middle. CDR3 loop: CASSLASPGNQPQHF. CDR3 nucleotide sequence: TGTGCCAGCAGCCTCGCTTCCCCGGGGAATCAGCCCCAGCATTTT.

This clone was detected only a few times. The chain is built from TRBV4-1 and TRBJ2-7, with a tentative D call TRBD2 (6 bases). Germline V gene sequence: CDR1 MGHRA, CDR2 YSYEKL. Trimming removed 3 bases at V and 5 bases at J, with 20 bases between. The CDR3 spans 16 residues. The CDR3 is CASSQERLVAKNEQYF. CDR3 DNA sequence: TGCGCCAGCAGCCAGGAAAGACTAGTCGCCAAAAACGAGCAGTACTTC.

The V call is TRBV4-2, the J call TRBJ1-6, with 9 nucleotides matching TRBD1. There are 16 residues in the CDR3. The J segment lost 9 bases and the V segment lost 2 bases, leaving 8 bases of the junction unmatched. The germline V gene has CDR1 LGHNA and CDR2 YNFKEQ. CDR3 sequence reads: CASSQTGTGWISPLHF. The DNA for the CDR3 is TGTGCCAGCAGCCAAACCGGGACAGGGTGGATTTCACCCCTCCACTTT.

This clone was picked up one time. The chain recombines TRBV9 with TRBJ1-1; D ambiguous. Germline V gene sequence: CDR1 SGDLS, CDR2 YYNGEE. CDR3 length: 13 residues. The V end lost 2 bases, the J end lost 3 bases, and 8 bases lay between the germline ends. The CDR3, as DNA: TGTGCCAGCAGCGTTGACGGGGACACTGAAGCTTTCTTT. Translating gives CASSVDGDTEAFF.

The chain carries TRBV28 and TRBJ1-3; possibly TRBD1 for D (5 bases). Germline loops: CDR1 MDHEN, CDR2 SYDVKM. The germline V and J ends were trimmed by 1 base and 4 bases, with 14 bases remaining between them. This CDR3 comprises 16 residues. The DNA of the CDR3 is TGTGCCAGCAGTTTATTCGGTCAGGGAGGAGGAAACACCATATATTTT. Protein sequence: CASSLFGQGGGNTIYF.

The chain uses TRBV6-5 and TRBJ2-7, with 12 bases fitting TRBD1. V was clipped by 9 bases and J by 4 bases; unmatched bases: 4. The length of the CDR3 is 13 residues. Germline V gives CDR1 MNHEY, CDR2 SVGAGI. CDR3 residues: CARGTGGVYEQYF. The CDR3 DNA is TGTGCCAGGGGGACAGGGGGCGTGTACGAGCAGTACTTC.

The rearrangement uses TRBV10-2 and TRBJ1-1; TRBD1 matches at 9 bases. The CDR3 is 16 amino acids. The germline V gene has CDR1 WSHSY and CDR2 SAAADI. With V trimmed by 7 bases and J by 4 bases, 13 bases remained unmatched. CDR3 protein: CASTLPGTGSGTEAFF. DNA of the CDR3: TGCGCCAGCACTCTTCCCGGGACAGGGTCCGGCACTGAAGCTTTCTTT.

This clone was detected only a few times. The chain couples TRBV7-6 to TRBJ2-2; no reliable D call. CDR1 is SGHVS and CDR2 is FNYEAQ in the germline V gene. Between the trimmed V and J ends, which lost 5 bases and 0 bases, there was a span of 16 bases. There are 17 residues in the CDR3. This chain's CDR3 is CASSLASGSANTGELFF. As DNA, the CDR3 is TGTGCCAGCAGCCTCGCCTCAGGTTCCGCGAACACCGGGGAGCTGTTTTTT.

The genes are TRBV9 and TRBJ1-1; 8 bases are a match to TRBD1. Trimming took 4 bases from V and 4 from J; bases not matched to a gene: 6. CDR1 is SGDLS, CDR2 YYNGEE, per germline. CDR3 length: 14 amino acids. The CDR3 loop reads CASSPDRGGTEAFF. DNA of the CDR3: TGTGCCAGCAGCCCCGACAGGGGAGGCACTGAAGCTTTCTTT.

The chain joins TRBV7-2 to TRBJ2-2; 7 nucleotides line up with TRBD1. Germline values: CDR1 SGHTA, CDR2 FQGNSA. Trimming cost V 5 bases and J 2 bases; bases outside gene matches: 8. This CDR3 comprises 16 residues. CDR3 DNA sequence: TGTGCCAGCAGCCCACGGACAGGCGGTAACACCGGGGAGCTGTTTTTT. Protein sequence: CASSPRTGGNTGELFF.

The rearrangement links TRBV19 to TRBJ2-4; TRBD1 might be the D (5 bases). Trimming stripped 2 bases from V and 0 bases from J, with 11 bases between. Germline CDR1 and CDR2: LNHDA and SQIVND (reference sequence). The CDR3 length is 16 residues. CDR3 nucleotide sequence: TGTGCCAGTAGTATACAGGGATACCTAGCCAAAAACATTCAGTACTTC. Its translation: CASSIQGYLAKNIQYF.